Presented here are 15 T cell receptor beta chains from one specimen sequenced in a study of cytomegalovirus exposure and HLA in healthy donors. PCR involved 60 Vbeta and 13 Jbeta primers. The table came from immunoSEQ multiplex PCR; TCRdb's copy has only in-frame clones and leaves some out. The sample lists approximately 170,000 clones; about four fifths were seen once. What was sequenced was PBMCs. The receptor source for this set is a woman aged 45-65 years in good health and CMV-seronegative.

The chain links TRBV4-1 to TRBJ2-7, with D tentatively TRBD1 (5 bases). V was shortened by 0 bases and J by 0 bases, with 9 bases between the two germline ends. CDR3 length equals 15 residues. Germline lookup yields CDR1 MGHRA and CDR2 YSYEKL. The CDR3 DNA reads as TGCGCCAGCAGCCAAGAACCAGGGTACTCCTACGAGCAGTACTTC. Translated: CASSQEPGYSYEQYF.

Concerning this clone itself: The junction departs from the called germline gene at one end, perhaps through a read error. Other DNA variants within this sample encode the same CDR3. V is TRBV7-8 and J is TRBJ1-1, with a possible D match to TRBD1 (6 bases). Germline lookup yields CDR1 SGHVS and CDR2 FQNEAQ. The CDR3 covers 14 residues. CDR3 DNA sequence: TGTGCCAGCAGCTTAACGGACAGACACACTGAAGCCTTCTTT. Encoded protein: CASSLTDRHTEAFF.

This clone was seen just once. Relative to the germline gene, one junction end is altered; a read error may explain this. J is TRBJ2-3 and V is TRBV7-7, with TRBD2 matching over 7 bases. CDR3 size: 13 residues. The germline V gene encodes CDR1 SSHAT and CDR2 FNYEAQ (reference sequence). The CDR3 here is CASSLAGPDTQYF. In nucleotides, the CDR3 is TGTGCTAGCAGCTTAGCGGGCCCAGATACGCAGTATTTT.

The chain couples TRBV2 to TRBJ2-3, with TRBD2 matching 9 bases. The CDR3 extends over 15 amino acids. V shed 6 bases, J shed 2 bases, and the junction held 6 bases outside the gene matches. Germline assignment: CDR1 SNHLY and CDR2 FYNNEI. CDR3 in DNA: TGTGCCAGCAGGAGCCCTAGCGGGGTCACAGATACGCAGTATTTT. Its protein is CASRSPSGVTDTQYF.

The rearrangement uses TRBV6-5 and TRBJ1-5, with 9 bases fitting TRBD1. The CDR3 is 15 amino acids. Germline V gene sequence: CDR1 MNHEY, CDR2 SVGAGI. V shed 0 bases, J shed 6 bases, and the junction held 3 bases outside the gene matches. The CDR3 region has the DNA TGTGCCAGCAGTTACTCGGGGACAGGGAGTCAGCCCCAGCATTTT. Amino acid sequence: CASSYSGTGSQPQHF.

This chain links TRBV19 with TRBJ1-4, with 9 nucleotides matching TRBD1. CDR1 is LNHDA, CDR2 SQIVND, per germline (reference sequence). With V trimmed by 3 bases and J by 8 bases, 7 bases remained unmatched. CDR3 length equals 15 residues. In nucleotides, the CDR3 is TGTGCCAGTAGTATCTCCGGGACAGGGCAGGAAAAACTGTTTTTT. This codes for CASSISGTGQEKLFF.

This rearrangement joins TRBV18 to TRBJ2-2; 8 bases agree with TRBD2. In germline, CDR1 is KGHSH, CDR2 LQKENI. This CDR3 is 17 amino acids long. Losses at the gene ends were 2 bases for V and 6 bases for J; bases not matched to a gene: 11. The CDR3 region has the DNA TGTGCCAGCTCACCAGGACTAGCCAACCCCAAACCCGGGGAGCTGTTTTTT. It is translated as CASSPGLANPKPGELFF.

The genes are TRBV6-4 and TRBJ2-3; 8 bases fit TRBD2. The CDR3 runs to 15 residues. The V gene end was trimmed by 6 bases and the J gene end by 3 bases; junction bases not matched to a gene: 8. Germline lookup yields CDR1 MRHNA and CDR2 SNTAGT. Here the CDR3 reads CASSPGGRDTDTQYF. Written as DNA, the CDR3 is TGTGCCAGCAGCCCGGGAGGGAGGGATACAGATACGCAGTATTTT.

Concerning this clone: This sample includes further DNA sequences coding for the same CDR3. The chain carries TRBV19 and TRBJ2-2; D not certain. The CDR3 loop spans 13 amino acids. From germline, CDR1 is LNHDA and CDR2 SQIVND (reference sequence). Trimming pared 6 bases from V and 4 bases from J, leaving 9 bases between. The CDR3 protein is CASRLVGTGELFF. CDR3 DNA sequence: TGTGCCAGTAGGCTAGTCGGCACCGGGGAGCTGTTTTTT.

The chain uses TRBV18 and TRBJ2-7, with TRBD1 identical over 9 bases. The CDR3 sequence is 16 residues long. V was pared by 3 bases and J by 3 bases, with 9 bases of the junction left unmatched. Germline V lookup: CDR1 KGHSH, CDR2 LQKENI. The CDR3 protein is CASSPTGGARDYEQYF. For the CDR3, the DNA is TGTGCCAGCTCACCCACAGGGGGCGCGAGGGACTACGAGCAGTACTTC.

The chain recombines TRBV27 with TRBJ2-7; 11 nucleotides agree with TRBD2. Trimming took 7 bases from V and 5 from J; bases not matched to a gene: 7. Germline V gives CDR1 MNHEY, CDR2 SMNVEV (reference sequence). The CDR3 has 14 residues. CDR3 region: CASTRLAGQNEQYF. The CDR3 DNA reads as TGTGCCAGCACCCGACTAGCGGGACAGAACGAGCAGTACTTC.

V gene TRBV7-6 combines with J gene TRBJ2-1, with D possibly being TRBD1 (6 bases). Germline CDR1 is SGHVS and CDR2 is FNYEAQ. The CDR3 has 13 residues. Between the trimmed V and J ends, which lost 5 bases and 2 bases, there was a span of 7 bases. CDR3 region: CASSRQAYNEQFF. In DNA form, the CDR3 reads TGTGCCAGCAGCCGACAGGCCTACAATGAGCAGTTCTTC.

The genes are TRBV13 and TRBJ1-1; D possibly corresponds to TRBD1 (6 bases). Trimming took off 2 bases at V and 8 bases at J, with 18 bases between the two ends. The CDR3 has 15 amino acids. CDR1 is PRHDT and CDR2 is FYEKMQ in the germline V gene (reference sequence). Here the CDR3 DNA reads TGTGCCAGCAGCTTATCTACGGGACAACTTTTAGAAGCTTTCTTT. Amino acids: CASSLSTGQLLEAFF.

As to this clone: Different DNA sequences within this sample yield the same CDR3. The chain joins TRBV15 to TRBJ1-1; the D is unclear. The CDR3 extends over 14 amino acids. V lost 0 bases and J lost 1, with 6 bases in between. Germline V gene sequence: CDR1 LNHNV, CDR2 YYDKDF (reference sequence). The DNA of the CDR3 is TGTGCCACCAGCAGAGATCTCGGGAACACTGAAGCTTTCTTT. Amino acids: CATSRDLGNTEAFF.

The chain is built from TRBV28 and TRBJ1-5; D not certain. V was clipped by 2 bases and J by 5 bases, with 13 bases between them. Germline CDR1 MDHEN, CDR2 SYDVKM. This CDR3 has 15 amino acids. This chain's CDR3 is CASSLPDREDQPQHF. CDR3 DNA: TGTGCCAGCAGTTTACCTGATCGGGAGGATCAGCCCCAGCATTTT. Full variable domain (missing parts from reference TRBV28 and TRBJ1-5): DVKVTQSSRYLVKRTGEKVFLECVQDMDHENMFWYRQDPGLGLRLIYFSYDVKMKEKGDIPEGYSVSREKKERFSLILESASTNQTSMYLCASSLPDREDQPQHFGDGTRLSIL.